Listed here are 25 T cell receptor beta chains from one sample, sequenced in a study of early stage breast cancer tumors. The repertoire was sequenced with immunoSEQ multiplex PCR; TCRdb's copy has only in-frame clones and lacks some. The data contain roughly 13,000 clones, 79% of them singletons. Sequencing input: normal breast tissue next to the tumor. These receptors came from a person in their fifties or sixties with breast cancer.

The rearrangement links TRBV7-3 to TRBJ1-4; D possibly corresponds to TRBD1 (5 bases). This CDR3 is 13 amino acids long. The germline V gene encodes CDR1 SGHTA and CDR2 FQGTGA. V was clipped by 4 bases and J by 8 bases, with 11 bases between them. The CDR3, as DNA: TGTGCCAGCAGCTCGGGACGAGGAGAAAAACTGTTTTTT. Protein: CASSSGRGEKLFF.

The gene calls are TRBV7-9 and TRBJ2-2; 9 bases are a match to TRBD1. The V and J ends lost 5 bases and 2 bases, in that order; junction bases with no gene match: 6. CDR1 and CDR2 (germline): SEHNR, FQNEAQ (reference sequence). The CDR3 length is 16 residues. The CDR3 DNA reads TGTGCCAGCAGCCAGGACAGGGGTTTTAACACCGGGGAGCTGTTTTTT. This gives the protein CASSQDRGFNTGELFF.

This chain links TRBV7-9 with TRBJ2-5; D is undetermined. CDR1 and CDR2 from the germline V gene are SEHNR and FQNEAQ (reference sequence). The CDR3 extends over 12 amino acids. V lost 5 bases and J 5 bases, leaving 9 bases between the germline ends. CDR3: CASSLNIETQYF. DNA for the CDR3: TGTGCCAGCAGCCTAAACATCGAGACCCAGTACTTC.

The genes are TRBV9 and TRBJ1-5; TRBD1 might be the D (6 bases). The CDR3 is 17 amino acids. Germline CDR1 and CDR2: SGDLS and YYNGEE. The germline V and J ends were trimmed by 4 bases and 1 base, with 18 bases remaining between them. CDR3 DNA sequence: TGTGCCAGCAGCCCCTGTGGCTGGGGGCAAAGCAATCAGCCCCAGCATTTT. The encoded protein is CASSPCGWGQSNQPQHF.

The CDR3 DNA reads as TGTGCCTGGACCCAAGGGGGCTGGGGTGAAAAACTGTTTTTT. It yields the protein CAWTQGGWGEKLFF. The chain recombines TRBV30 with TRBJ1-4, with TRBD1 identical over 7 bases. CDR1 is GTSNPN and CDR2 is SVGIG in the germline V gene (reference sequence). The CDR3 has 14 residues. J gave up 7 bases and V 4 bases, and 9 bases lay outside the gene matches.

CDR3 sequence: CAIRKTGVDYGYTF. The CDR3 nucleotides read TGTGCCATCAGGAAAACAGGGGTTGACTATGGCTACACCTTC. The V call is TRBV10-3, the J call TRBJ1-2; 7 bases are a match to TRBD1. The CDR3 is made up of 14 amino acids. Germline assignment: CDR1 ENHRY and CDR2 SYGVKD. V lost 6 bases and J lost 3; bases outside the gene matches: 7.

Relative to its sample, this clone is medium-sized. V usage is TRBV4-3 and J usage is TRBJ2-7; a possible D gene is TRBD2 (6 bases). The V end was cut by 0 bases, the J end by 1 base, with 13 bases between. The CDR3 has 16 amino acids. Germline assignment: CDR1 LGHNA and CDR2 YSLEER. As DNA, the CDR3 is TGCGCCAGCAGCCAAGATCTTGGGGGGTCATCCTACGAGCAGTACTTC. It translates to CASSQDLGGSSYEQYF.

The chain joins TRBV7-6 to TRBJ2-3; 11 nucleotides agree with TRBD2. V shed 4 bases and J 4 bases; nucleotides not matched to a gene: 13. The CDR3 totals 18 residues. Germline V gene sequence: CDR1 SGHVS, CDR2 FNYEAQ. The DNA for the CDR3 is TGTGCCAGCAGCTCGGGGACTAGCGGAAAGGTACGCGCAGATACGCAGTATTTT. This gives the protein CASSSGTSGKVRADTQYF.

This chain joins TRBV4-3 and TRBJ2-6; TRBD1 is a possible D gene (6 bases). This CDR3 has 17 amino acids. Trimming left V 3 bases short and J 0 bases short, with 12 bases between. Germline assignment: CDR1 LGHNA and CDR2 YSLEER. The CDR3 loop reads CASSQEARGSGANVLTF. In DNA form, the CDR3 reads TGCGCCAGCAGCCAGGAAGCCAGGGGCTCTGGGGCCAACGTCCTGACTTTC.

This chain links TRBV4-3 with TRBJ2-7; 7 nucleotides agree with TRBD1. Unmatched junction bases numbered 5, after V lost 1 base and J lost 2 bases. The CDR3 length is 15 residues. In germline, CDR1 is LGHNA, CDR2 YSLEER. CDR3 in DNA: TGCGCCAGCAGCCAAGGAAGGACAGGCGCCTACGAGCAGTACTTC. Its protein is CASSQGRTGAYEQYF.

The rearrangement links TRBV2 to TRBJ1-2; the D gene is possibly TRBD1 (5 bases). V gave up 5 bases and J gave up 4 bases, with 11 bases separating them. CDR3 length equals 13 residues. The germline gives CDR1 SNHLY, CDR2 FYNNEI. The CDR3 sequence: CASSSDSGYGYTF. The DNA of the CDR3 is TGTGCCAGCAGTTCCGACAGCGGCTATGGCTACACCTTC.

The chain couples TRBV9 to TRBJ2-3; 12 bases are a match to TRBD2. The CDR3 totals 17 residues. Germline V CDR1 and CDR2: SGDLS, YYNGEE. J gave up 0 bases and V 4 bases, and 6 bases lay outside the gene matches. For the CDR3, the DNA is TGTGCCAGCAGCACTCGGACTAGCGGGGATAGCACAGATACGCAGTATTTT. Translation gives CASSTRTSGDSTDTQYF.

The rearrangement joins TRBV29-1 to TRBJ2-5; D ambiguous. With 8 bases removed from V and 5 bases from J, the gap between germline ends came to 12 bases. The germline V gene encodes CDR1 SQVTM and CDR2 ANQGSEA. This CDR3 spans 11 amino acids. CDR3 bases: TGCAGCTCTGAGGATTACGAGACCCAGTACTTC. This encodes CSSEDYETQYF.

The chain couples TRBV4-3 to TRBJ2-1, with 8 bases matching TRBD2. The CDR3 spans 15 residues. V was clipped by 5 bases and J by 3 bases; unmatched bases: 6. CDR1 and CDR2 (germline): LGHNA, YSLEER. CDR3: CASSYSGIRYNEQFF. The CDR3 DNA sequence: TGCGCCAGCAGCTATAGCGGGATACGCTACAATGAGCAGTTCTTC.

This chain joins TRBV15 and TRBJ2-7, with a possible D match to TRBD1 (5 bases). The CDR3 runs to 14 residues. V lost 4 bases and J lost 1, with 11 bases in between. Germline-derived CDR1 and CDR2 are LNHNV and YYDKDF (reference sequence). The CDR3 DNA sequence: TGTGCCACCAGCAAGACTCGGACATCCTACGAGCAGTACTTC. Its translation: CATSKTRTSYEQYF.

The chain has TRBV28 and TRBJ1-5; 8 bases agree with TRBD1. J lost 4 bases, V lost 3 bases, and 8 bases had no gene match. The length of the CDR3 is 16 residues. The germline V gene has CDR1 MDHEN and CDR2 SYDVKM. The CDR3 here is CASSLIRDRPNQPQHF. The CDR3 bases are TGTGCCAGCAGTTTGATACGGGACAGGCCAAATCAGCCCCAGCATTTT.

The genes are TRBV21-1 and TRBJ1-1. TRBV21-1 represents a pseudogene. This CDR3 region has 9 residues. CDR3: CASSLVAFF. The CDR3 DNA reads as TGTGCCAGCAGCCTCGTCGCTTTCTTT.

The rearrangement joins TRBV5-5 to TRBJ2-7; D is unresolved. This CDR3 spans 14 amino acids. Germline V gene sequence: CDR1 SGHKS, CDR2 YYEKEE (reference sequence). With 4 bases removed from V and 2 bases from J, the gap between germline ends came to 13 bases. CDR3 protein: CASSSAGRTYEQYF. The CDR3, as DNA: TGTGCCAGCAGCAGTGCCGGCCGAACCTACGAGCAGTACTTC.

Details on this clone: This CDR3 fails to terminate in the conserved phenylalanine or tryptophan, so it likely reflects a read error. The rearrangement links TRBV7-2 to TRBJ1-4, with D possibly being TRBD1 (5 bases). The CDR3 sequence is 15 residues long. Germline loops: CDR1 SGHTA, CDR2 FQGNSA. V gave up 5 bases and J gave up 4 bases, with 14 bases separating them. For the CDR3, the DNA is TGTGCCAGCAGCCTAAATGCCGGGGGTAATGAAAAACTGTTTTGT. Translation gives CASSLNAGGNEKLFC.

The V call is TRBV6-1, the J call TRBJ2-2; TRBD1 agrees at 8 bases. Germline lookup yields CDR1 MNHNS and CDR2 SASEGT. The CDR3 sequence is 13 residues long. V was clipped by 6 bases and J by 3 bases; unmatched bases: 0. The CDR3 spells CASRTGDTGELFF. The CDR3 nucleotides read TGTGCCAGCAGGACAGGGGACACCGGGGAGCTGTTTTTT.

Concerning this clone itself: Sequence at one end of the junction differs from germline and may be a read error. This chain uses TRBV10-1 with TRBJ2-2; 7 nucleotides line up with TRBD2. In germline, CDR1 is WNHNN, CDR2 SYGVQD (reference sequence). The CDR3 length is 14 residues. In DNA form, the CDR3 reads TGCGCCAGGAGTGAGCGGGAGAACACCGGGGAGCTGTTTTTT. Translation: CARSERENTGELFF.

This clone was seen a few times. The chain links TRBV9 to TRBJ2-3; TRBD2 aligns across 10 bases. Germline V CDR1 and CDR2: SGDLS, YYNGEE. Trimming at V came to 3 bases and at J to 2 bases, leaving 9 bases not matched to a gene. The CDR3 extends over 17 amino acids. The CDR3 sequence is CASSAETSGYATDTQYF. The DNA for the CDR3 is TGTGCCAGCAGCGCCGAGACTAGCGGGTATGCCACAGATACGCAGTATTTT.

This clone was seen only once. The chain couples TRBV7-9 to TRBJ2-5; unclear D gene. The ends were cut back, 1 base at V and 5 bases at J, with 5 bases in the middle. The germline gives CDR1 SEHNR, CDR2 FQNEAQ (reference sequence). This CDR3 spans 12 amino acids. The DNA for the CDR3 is TGTGCCAGCAGCTTAGGCTCTGAGACCCAGTACTTC. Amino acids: CASSLGSETQYF.

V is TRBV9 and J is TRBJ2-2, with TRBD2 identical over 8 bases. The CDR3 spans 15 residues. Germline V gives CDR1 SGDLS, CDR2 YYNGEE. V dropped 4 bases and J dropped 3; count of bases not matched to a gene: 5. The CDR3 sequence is CASSTGLAYTGELFF. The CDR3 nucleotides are TGTGCCAGCAGCACCGGACTAGCCTACACCGGGGAGCTGTTTTTT.

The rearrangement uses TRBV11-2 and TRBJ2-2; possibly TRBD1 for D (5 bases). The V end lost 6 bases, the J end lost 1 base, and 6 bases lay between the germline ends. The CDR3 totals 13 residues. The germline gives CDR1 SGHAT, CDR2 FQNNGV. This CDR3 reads CASRTENTGELFF. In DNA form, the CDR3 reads TGTGCCAGCAGGACAGAGAACACCGGGGAGCTGTTTTTT.